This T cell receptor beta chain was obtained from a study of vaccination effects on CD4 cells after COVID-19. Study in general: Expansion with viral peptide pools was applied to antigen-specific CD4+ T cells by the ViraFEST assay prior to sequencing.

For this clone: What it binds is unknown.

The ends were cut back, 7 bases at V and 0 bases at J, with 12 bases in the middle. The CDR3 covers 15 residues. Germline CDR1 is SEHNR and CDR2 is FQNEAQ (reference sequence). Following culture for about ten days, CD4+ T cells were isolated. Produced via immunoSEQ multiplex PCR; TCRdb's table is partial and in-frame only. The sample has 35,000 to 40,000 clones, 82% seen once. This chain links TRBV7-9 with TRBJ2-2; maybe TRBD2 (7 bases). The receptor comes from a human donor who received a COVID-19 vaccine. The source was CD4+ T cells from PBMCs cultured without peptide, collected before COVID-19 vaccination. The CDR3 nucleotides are TGTGCCAGCACGAGGGGGGGCTCGAACACCGGGGAGCTGTTTTTT. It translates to CASTRGGSNTGELFF.